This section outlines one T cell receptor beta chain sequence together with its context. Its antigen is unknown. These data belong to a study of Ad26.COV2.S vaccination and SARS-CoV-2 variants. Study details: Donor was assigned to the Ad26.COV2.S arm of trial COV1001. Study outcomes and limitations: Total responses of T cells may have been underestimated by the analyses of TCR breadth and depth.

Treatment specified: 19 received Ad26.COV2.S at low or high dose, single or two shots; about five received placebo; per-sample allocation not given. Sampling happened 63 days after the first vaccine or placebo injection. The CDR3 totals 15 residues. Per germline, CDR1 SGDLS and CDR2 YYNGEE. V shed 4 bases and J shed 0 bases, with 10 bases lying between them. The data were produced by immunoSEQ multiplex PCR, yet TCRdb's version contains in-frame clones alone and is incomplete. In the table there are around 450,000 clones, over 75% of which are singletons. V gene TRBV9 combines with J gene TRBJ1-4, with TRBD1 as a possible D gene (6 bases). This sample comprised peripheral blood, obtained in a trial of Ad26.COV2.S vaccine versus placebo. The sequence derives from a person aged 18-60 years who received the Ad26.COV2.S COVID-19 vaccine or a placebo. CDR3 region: CASSTTGSTNEKLFF. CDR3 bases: TGTGCCAGCAGCACCACAGGGTCAACTAATGAAAAACTGTTTTTT. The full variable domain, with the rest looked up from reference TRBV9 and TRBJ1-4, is DSGVTQTPKHLITATGQRVTLRCSPRSGDLSVYWYQQSLDQGLQFLIQYYNGEERAKGNILERFSAQQFPDLHSELNLSSLELGDSALYFCASSTTGSTNEKLFFGSGTQLSVL.